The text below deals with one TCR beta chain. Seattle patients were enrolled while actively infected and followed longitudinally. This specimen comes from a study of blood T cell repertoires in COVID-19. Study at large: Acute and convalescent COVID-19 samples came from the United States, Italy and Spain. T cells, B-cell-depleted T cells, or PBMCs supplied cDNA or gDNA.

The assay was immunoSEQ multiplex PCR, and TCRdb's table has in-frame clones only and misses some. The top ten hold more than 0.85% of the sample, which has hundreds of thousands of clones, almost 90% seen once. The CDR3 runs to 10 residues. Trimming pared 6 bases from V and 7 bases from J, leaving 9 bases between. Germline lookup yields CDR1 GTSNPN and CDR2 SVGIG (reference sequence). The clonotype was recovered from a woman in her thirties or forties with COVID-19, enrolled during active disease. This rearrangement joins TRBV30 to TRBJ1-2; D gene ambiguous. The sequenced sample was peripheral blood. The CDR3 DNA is TGTGCCTGCCAGGAGGGTGGCTACACCTTC. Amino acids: CACQEGGYTF. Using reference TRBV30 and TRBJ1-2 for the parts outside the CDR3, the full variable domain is SQTIHQWPATLVQPVGSPLSLECTVEGTSNPNLYWYRQAAGRGLQLLFYSVGIGQISSEVPQNLSASRPQDRQFILSSKKLLLSDSGFYLCACQEGGYTFGSGTRLTVV.